The sample holds a few counts of the clone carrying this TCR beta chain. Original processing methods: Nucleated cell number was recorded as an estimate derived from reference gene primer amplification. Sequencing used immunoSEQ multiplex PCR; TCRdb keeps in-frame clones, though not all of them. V and J calls and clone size are as listed in that table; D and trimming were resolved from the DNA. Here the sample spans approximately 360,000 clones, 90% being singletons. These data are taken from a study of blood T cell repertoires in COVID-19. Background on the study: The United States, Italy and Spain were the sources of the acute and convalescent COVID-19 samples. From T cells, B-cell-depleted T cells, or PBMCs came the material, which was cDNA or gDNA.

This clonotype was obtained from a man aged 18 to 29 with active or convalescent COVID-19. Sequencing was done on a sample of peripheral blood.

CDR3 in amino acids: CASSPVWASDYGYTF. CDR3 bases: TGTGCCAGCAGCCCCGTCTGGGCTTCGGACTATGGCTACACCTTC. The rearrangement links TRBV7-9 to TRBJ1-2; D is ambiguous. The CDR3 loop spans 15 amino acids. V was pared by 5 bases and J by 3 bases, with 16 bases between. CDR1 is SEHNR and CDR2 is FQNEAQ in the germline V gene (reference sequence).